The clone carrying this T cell receptor (beta chain) was seen repeatedly, ten times or more. The antigen is undetermined. The V end lost 1 base, the J end lost 2 bases, and 20 bases lay between the germline ends. The CDR3 extends over 18 amino acids. The data were taken from a study of T cells in Graves' hyperthyroidism and ophthalmopathy. Study-wide results and limits: The model identified upcoming ophthalmopathy a median around 6 months ahead of onset. Separating ophthalmopathy from stable hyperthyroidism was achieved by a 13 V-J model.

Amplification of TCR beta CDR3 regions used RNA as the template. HTBI primers drove first-round RT-PCR of the TCR CDR3. Via MiXCR, TCRdb re-called the multiplex PCR reads, giving one row per CDR3 protein. The sample has more than 500,000 distinct CDR3 sequences, roughly 14% seen once. Investigators excluded patients with uncontrolled infection, other autoimmune disease, pregnancy or lactation. Fresh peripheral blood, roughly 10 ml of it, supplied the PBMCs. This sequence originates from a woman between 40 and 55 years old with Graves' ophthalmopathy. This chain connects TRBV12-3 or TRBV12-4 to TRBJ1-1; D ambiguous. The specimen was blood. The DNA of the CDR3 is TGTGCCAGCAGTTTAGAAGGCTTTCGGACGGATGGAAACACTGAAGCTTTCTTT. Protein: CASSLEGFRTDGNTEAFF.